The following is a T cell receptor beta chain sequence with its context. Its matching antigen is unknown. The record originates from a study of T cell clonotyping in hematopoietic cell transplantation. Study-wide findings and caveats: At the given depth, recipient repertoires were over 95% de novo clonotypes.

Assay: immunoSEQ multiplex PCR; the TCRdb copy retains only in-frame clones and omits some. The data contain approximately 7,500 clones, 88% of them singletons. This CDR3 has 15 residues. The specimen was PBMCs, collected 100 days after allogeneic stem cell transplant. The source is a male patient under 35 who had an allogeneic stem cell transplant from a related donor, so the T cells may come from the graft donor. Some clones in this sample may be carry-over from other donors' samples. The gene calls are TRBV1 and TRBJ1-2. TRBV1 is annotated as a pseudogene. This CDR3 is CTSRSIVRKTYGYTF. The CDR3, as DNA: TGCACCAGCAGAAGCATTGTGCGAAAGACCTATGGCTACACCTTC.